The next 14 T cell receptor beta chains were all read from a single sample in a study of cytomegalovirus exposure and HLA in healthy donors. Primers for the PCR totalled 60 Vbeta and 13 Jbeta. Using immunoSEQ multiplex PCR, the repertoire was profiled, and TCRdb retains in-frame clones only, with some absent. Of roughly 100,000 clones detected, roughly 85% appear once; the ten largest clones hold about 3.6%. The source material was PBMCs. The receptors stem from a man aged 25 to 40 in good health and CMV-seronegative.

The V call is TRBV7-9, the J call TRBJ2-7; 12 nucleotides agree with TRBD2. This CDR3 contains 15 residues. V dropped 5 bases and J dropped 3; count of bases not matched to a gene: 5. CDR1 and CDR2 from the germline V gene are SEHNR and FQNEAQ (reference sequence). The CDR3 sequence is CASSPTSGGDYEQYF. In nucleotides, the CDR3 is TGTGCCAGCAGCCCGACTAGCGGGGGCGACTACGAGCAGTACTTC.

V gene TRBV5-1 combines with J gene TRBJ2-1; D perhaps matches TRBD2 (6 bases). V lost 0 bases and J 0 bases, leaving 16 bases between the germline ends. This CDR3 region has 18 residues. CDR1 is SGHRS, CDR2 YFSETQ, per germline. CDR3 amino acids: CASSLAGLAPSSYNEQFF. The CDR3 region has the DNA TGCGCCAGCAGCTTGGCGGGTCTAGCGCCGAGCTCCTACAATGAGCAGTTCTTC.

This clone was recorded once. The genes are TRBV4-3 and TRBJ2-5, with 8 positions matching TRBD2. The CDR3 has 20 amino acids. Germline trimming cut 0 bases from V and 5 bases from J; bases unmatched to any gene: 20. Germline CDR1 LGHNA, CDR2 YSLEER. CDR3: CASSQDYWLAGAPSGETQYF. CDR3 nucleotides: TGCGCCAGCAGCCAAGATTACTGGCTAGCGGGTGCCCCATCGGGTGAGACCCAGTACTTC.

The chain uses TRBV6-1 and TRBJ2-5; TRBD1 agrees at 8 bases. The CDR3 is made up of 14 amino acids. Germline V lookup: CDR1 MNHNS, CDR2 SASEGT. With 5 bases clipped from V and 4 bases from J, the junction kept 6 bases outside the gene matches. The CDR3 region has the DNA TGTGCCAGCAGTCGACAGGGGTGGGGAGAGACCCAGTACTTC. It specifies CASSRQGWGETQYF.

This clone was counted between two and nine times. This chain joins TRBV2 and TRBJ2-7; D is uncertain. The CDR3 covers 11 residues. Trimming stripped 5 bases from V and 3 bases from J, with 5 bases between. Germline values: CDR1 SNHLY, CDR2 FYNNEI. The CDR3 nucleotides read TGTGCCAGCAGTCCAGGCTACGAGCAGTACTTC. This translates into CASSPGYEQYF.

The CDR3 bases are TGTGCCAGCAGCTTGACAGGATTCAATTCACCCCTCCACTTT. This sequence encodes CASSLTGFNSPLHF. The genes are TRBV5-4 and TRBJ1-6, with a tentative D call TRBD1 (5 bases). Trimming pared 1 base from V and 7 bases from J, leaving 9 bases between. The CDR3 is 14 amino acids. Germline V gives CDR1 SGHNT, CDR2 YYREEE (reference sequence).

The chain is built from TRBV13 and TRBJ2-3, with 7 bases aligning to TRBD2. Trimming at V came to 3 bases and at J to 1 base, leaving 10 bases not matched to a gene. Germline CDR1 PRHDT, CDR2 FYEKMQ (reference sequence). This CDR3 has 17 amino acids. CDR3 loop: CASSFYPPAGGTDTQYF. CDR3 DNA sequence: TGTGCCAGCAGCTTCTATCCCCCGGCGGGAGGCACAGATACGCAGTATTTT.

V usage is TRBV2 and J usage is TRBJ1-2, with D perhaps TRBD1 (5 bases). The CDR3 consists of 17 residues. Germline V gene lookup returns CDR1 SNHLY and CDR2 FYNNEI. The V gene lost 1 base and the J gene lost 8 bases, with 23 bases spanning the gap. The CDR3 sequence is CASSEEREFGQRGGYTF. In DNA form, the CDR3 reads TGTGCCAGCAGTGAAGAACGGGAATTCGGGCAGCGGGGGGGCTACACCTTC.

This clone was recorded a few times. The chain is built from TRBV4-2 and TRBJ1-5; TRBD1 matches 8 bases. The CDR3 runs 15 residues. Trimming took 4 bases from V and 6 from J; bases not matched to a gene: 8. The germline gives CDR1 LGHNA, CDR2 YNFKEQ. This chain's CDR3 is CASSRGTGESQPQHF. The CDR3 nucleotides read TGTGCCAGCAGCCGTGGGACAGGTGAATCTCAGCCCCAGCATTTT.

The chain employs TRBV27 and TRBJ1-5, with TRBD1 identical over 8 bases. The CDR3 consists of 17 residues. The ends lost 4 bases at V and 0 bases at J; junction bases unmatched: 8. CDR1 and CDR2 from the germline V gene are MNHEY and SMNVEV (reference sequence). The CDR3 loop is CASSSDREIYSNQPQHF. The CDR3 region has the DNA TGTGCCAGCAGTTCGGACAGGGAAATTTATAGCAATCAGCCCCAGCATTTT.

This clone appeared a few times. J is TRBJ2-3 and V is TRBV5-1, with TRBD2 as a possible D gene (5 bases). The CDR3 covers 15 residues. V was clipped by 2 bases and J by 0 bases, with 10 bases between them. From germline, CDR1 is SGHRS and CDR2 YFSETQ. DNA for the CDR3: TGCGCCAGCAGCTTCGGACTGACTAGCACAGATACGCAGTATTTT. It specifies CASSFGLTSTDTQYF.

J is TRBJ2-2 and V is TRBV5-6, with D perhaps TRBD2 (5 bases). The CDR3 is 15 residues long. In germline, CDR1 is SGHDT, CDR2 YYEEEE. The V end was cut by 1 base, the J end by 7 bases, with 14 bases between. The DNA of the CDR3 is TGTGCCAGCAGCTTGACCCAGCGGTACGTCGGGGAGCTGTTTTTT. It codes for CASSLTQRYVGELFF.

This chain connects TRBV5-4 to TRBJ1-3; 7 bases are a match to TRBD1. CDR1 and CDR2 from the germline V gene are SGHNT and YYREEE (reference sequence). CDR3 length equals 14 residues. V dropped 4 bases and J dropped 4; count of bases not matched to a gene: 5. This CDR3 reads CASSPRDRGNTIYF. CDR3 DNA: TGTGCCAGCAGCCCTCGGGACAGAGGAAACACCATATATTTT.

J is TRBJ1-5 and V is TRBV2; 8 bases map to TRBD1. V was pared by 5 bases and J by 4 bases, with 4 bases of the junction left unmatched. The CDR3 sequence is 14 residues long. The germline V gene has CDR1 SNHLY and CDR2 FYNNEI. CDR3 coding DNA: TGTGCCAGCAGTACTGGACAGGGTAATCAGCCCCAGCATTTT. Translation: CASSTGQGNQPQHF.